Shown below are 25 T cell receptor beta chains from a single sample sequenced in a study of blood T cell repertoires in COVID-19. Data came from immunoSEQ multiplex PCR; TCRdb stores just in-frame clones and leaves some out. The data hold about 100,000 clones, with approximately 90% observed a single time. Input material: peripheral blood. These receptors originate from a woman in her 30s with acute or convalescent COVID-19.

This rearrangement joins TRBV27 to TRBJ1-6; D not resolved. Germline loops: CDR1 MNHEY, CDR2 SMNVEV (reference sequence). The V and J ends lost 0 bases and 8 bases respectively, with 11 bases between them. This CDR3 has 15 residues. CDR3 nucleotides: TGTGCCAGCAGTTTATCGACCGGGGAGGATTCACCCCTCCACTTT. Translating gives CASSLSTGEDSPLHF.

The J gene is TRBJ1-1, the V gene TRBV28, with no clear D. V was clipped by 6 bases and J by 1 base, with 9 bases between them. The CDR3 contains 13 residues. Germline assignment: CDR1 MDHEN and CDR2 SYDVKM. In DNA, the CDR3 is TGTGCCAGCAGCCCCCCGGGGAACACTGAAGCTTTCTTT. Amino acid sequence: CASSPPGNTEAFF.

V is TRBV5-6 and J is TRBJ1-1; D might be TRBD1 (5 bases). Trimming removed 1 base at V and 5 bases at J, with 9 bases between. The CDR3 has 13 residues. In germline, CDR1 is SGHDT, CDR2 YYEEEE. Here the CDR3 reads CASSLISGTEAFF. CDR3 nucleotides: TGTGCCAGCAGCTTGATTTCAGGGACTGAAGCTTTCTTT.

This clone appeared a few times. The chain is built from TRBV10-3 and TRBJ1-1, with unresolved D. The CDR3 runs to 13 residues. V was shortened by 7 bases and J by 8 bases, with 17 bases between the two germline ends. Germline V lookup: CDR1 ENHRY, CDR2 SYGVKD. In DNA, the CDR3 is TGTGCCATCAAAGGCGTTTCAGCGGGCGAAGCTTTCTTT. Translation: CAIKGVSAGEAFF.

The V gene is TRBV14, the J gene TRBJ2-1, with D perhaps matching TRBD2 (5 bases). Trimming took off 0 bases at V and 1 base at J, with 22 bases between the two ends. This CDR3 contains 20 residues. From germline, CDR1 is SGHDN and CDR2 FVKESK. CDR3 amino acids: CASSQEERGLPVGSYNEQFF. In nucleotides, the CDR3 is TGTGCCAGCAGCCAAGAAGAACGAGGACTCCCGGTTGGTTCCTACAATGAGCAGTTCTTC.

The chain has TRBV19 and TRBJ2-7; D perhaps matches TRBD2 (6 bases). V was shortened by 10 bases and J by 3 bases, with 16 bases between the two germline ends. The CDR3 covers 13 residues. The germline CDR1 and CDR2 sequences are LNHDA and SQIVND (reference sequence). CDR3 coding DNA: TGTGCCACATCCCGACGGGGAGGCTACGAGCAGTACTTC. It specifies CATSRRGGYEQYF.

This sequence joins TRBV30 and TRBJ1-1, with 10 bases identical to TRBD1. From germline, CDR1 is GTSNPN and CDR2 SVGIG (reference sequence). V gave up 1 base and J gave up 1 base; unmatched junction bases: 3. The CDR3 extends over 15 amino acids. The chain's CDR3 is CAWSGGTGENTEAFF. CDR3 coding DNA: TGTGCCTGGAGTGGTGGGACAGGGGAGAACACTGAAGCTTTCTTT.

J is TRBJ2-1 and V is TRBV13; the match to TRBD2 covers 9 bases. Trimming cost V 5 bases and J 7 bases; bases outside gene matches: 9. The CDR3 totals 15 residues. Germline CDR1 reads PRHDT; CDR2 reads FYEKMQ (reference sequence). CDR3 DNA sequence: TGTGCCAGCAGCAAGGGACTAGCCCTGGGGAATGAGCAGTTCTTC. The encoded protein is CASSKGLALGNEQFF.

This clone has only one observation. One end of the junction fails to match germline, which may point to a read error. The chain recombines TRBV7-7 with TRBJ2-3; D is ambiguous. This CDR3 is built from 13 residues. Germline CDR1 reads SSHAT; CDR2 reads FNYEAQ (reference sequence). CDR3 in DNA: TGTGCTAGCAGCCGAACATGGTCAGATACGCAGTATTTT. Translating gives CASSRTWSDTQYF. Filled out from reference TRBV7-7 and TRBJ2-3, the complete variable domain reads GAGVSQSPRYKVTKRGQDVTLRCDPISSHATLYWYQQALGQGPEFLTYFNYEAQPDKSGLPSDRFSAERPEGSISTLTIQRTEQRDSAMYRCASSRTWSDTQYFGPGTRLTVL.

V gene TRBV6-5 combines with J gene TRBJ2-1; 11 nucleotides line up with TRBD1. The CDR3 has 15 residues. V lost 4 bases to trimming and J lost 9 bases; unmatched junction nucleotides: 8. The germline V gene has CDR1 MNHEY and CDR2 SVGAGI. The DNA for the CDR3 is TGTGCCAGCAGTTTCCGGGACAGGGGGAGGATTGAGCAGTTCTTC. This encodes CASSFRDRGRIEQFF.

This clone showed up just a few times. The rearrangement links TRBV19 to TRBJ1-6; TRBD1 matches 10 bases. The V gene end was trimmed by 4 bases and the J gene end by 0 bases; junction bases not matched to a gene: 6. Germline assignment: CDR1 LNHDA and CDR2 SQIVND (reference sequence). The CDR3 extends over 18 amino acids. The CDR3 spells CASSTPTGGSSYNSPLHF. The DNA for the CDR3 is TGTGCCAGTAGTACCCCGACAGGGGGCAGCTCCTATAATTCACCCCTCCACTTT.

In its sample, this clone was seen a few times. The chain couples TRBV7-6 to TRBJ1-1, with TRBD1 identical over 8 bases. Germline V gives CDR1 SGHVS, CDR2 FNYEAQ. The CDR3 spans 16 residues. After removal of 2 bases from V and 9 bases from J, the junction contained 14 bases not matched to a gene. The CDR3 DNA sequence: TGTGCCAGCAGCTTACGACAGGGGAACCCTGTTCCCAAAGCTTTCTTT. Protein sequence: CASSLRQGNPVPKAFF.

This clone was observed a handful of times. The chain links TRBV25-1 to TRBJ1-4, with D possibly being TRBD1 (5 bases). Trimming removed 6 bases from V and 3 bases from J, with 20 bases in between. This CDR3 has 17 residues. The germline V gene has CDR1 MGHDK and CDR2 SYGVNS. The CDR3 DNA follows: TGTGCCAGCAGACAAACGGGGGGGATTGAAGCTAATGAAAAACTGTTTTTT. Protein product: CASRQTGGIEANEKLFF.

This chain links TRBV29-1 with TRBJ2-1; 9 bases match TRBD1. Germline CDR1 SQVTM, CDR2 ANQGSEA. This CDR3 is built from 14 residues. J was trimmed by 3 bases and V by 6 bases; bases with no gene match: 6. CDR3 protein: CSVPGQGFYNEQFF. The CDR3 nucleotides read TGCAGCGTGCCCGGACAGGGGTTCTACAATGAGCAGTTCTTC.

The chain combines TRBV4-3 with TRBJ1-1; a possible D gene is TRBD1 (5 bases). The germline V and J ends were trimmed by 0 bases and 5 bases, with 13 bases remaining between them. Germline CDR1 and CDR2: LGHNA and YSLEER. The CDR3 is made up of 15 amino acids. The CDR3 nucleotides read TGCGCCAGCAGCCAAGACCCAGGGATTGGGACTGAAGCTTTCTTT. Translating it yields CASSQDPGIGTEAFF.

This sequence joins TRBV24-1 and TRBJ2-7; TRBD1 matches 8 bases. CDR1 and CDR2 (germline): KGHDR, SFDVKD. The V and J ends lost 1 base and 3 bases, in that order; junction bases with no gene match: 7. The CDR3 runs 16 residues. DNA for the CDR3: TGTGCCACCAGTGATTTTGGAGGACAGGGCAACTACGAGCAGTACTTC. Amino acids: CATSDFGGQGNYEQYF.

The V and J genes are TRBV4-2 and TRBJ2-7; D uncertain. CDR3 length: 15 amino acids. Trimming removed 0 bases at V and 0 bases at J, with 9 bases between. Germline V gene lookup returns CDR1 LGHNA and CDR2 YNFKEQ. The CDR3 DNA is TGTGCCAGCAGCCAAGAAGCGAAGGACTCCTACGAGCAGTACTTC. Its protein is CASSQEAKDSYEQYF.

This clone was counted a few times. The rearrangement links TRBV12-3 or TRBV12-4 to TRBJ1-5; D is perhaps TRBD1 (5 bases). The CDR3 spans 12 residues. V gave up 5 bases and J gave up 16 bases, with 18 bases separating them. CDR3 loop: CASSANGGGLHF. CDR3 in DNA: TGTGCCAGCAGTGCAAACGGGGGAGGTTTACATTTT.

This rearrangement joins TRBV30 to TRBJ2-3; D gene uncertain. With 0 bases removed from V and 6 bases from J, the gap between germline ends came to 7 bases. Germline V gene lookup returns CDR1 GTSNPN and CDR2 SVGIG (reference sequence). The CDR3 spans 12 residues. For the CDR3, the DNA is TGTGCCTGGAGTGTACAGCTCGATACGCAGTATTTT. Its translation is CAWSVQLDTQYF.

The chain recombines TRBV27 with TRBJ1-1, with 7 bases matching TRBD1. The CDR3 length is 15 residues. V lost 0 bases and J lost 3; bases outside the gene matches: 4. CDR1 is MNHEY, CDR2 SMNVEV, per germline (reference sequence). The CDR3 region is CASSLSGGIHTEAFF. The CDR3 nucleotides read TGTGCCAGCAGTTTATCAGGGGGCATTCACACTGAAGCTTTCTTT.

This clone was detected a few times. The V call is TRBV19, the J call TRBJ1-1, with 8 bases lining up with TRBD1. The CDR3 runs to 14 residues. The ends lost 5 bases at V and 5 bases at J; junction bases unmatched: 7. Germline V gives CDR1 LNHDA, CDR2 SQIVND (reference sequence). The CDR3 protein is CASSVSQGETEAFF. The CDR3 coding sequence is TGTGCCAGTAGTGTCTCACAGGGGGAAACTGAAGCTTTCTTT.

The genes are TRBV3-1 (or the pseudogene TRBV3-2) and TRBJ2-5; D not resolved. The V end lost 2 bases, the J end lost 7 bases, and 14 bases lay between the germline ends. CDR3 length: 14 amino acids. Germline V gives CDR1 LGHDT, CDR2 YNNKEL (reference sequence). The CDR3 sequence is CASSQRAPTGTQYF. CDR3 DNA: TGTGCCAGCAGCCAACGCGCCCCCACGGGGACCCAGTACTTC.

This clone was seen only once. This chain links TRBV19 with TRBJ1-5, with D uncertain. The CDR3 contains 14 residues. Germline values: CDR1 LNHDA, CDR2 SQIVND (reference sequence). Trimming took off 10 bases at V and 0 bases at J, with 13 bases between the two ends. CDR3 nucleotide sequence: TGTGCCACCGCCGCGGTTTATAGCAATCAGCCCCAGCATTTT. It translates to CATAAVYSNQPQHF.

This CDR3 is CASSYGLAGGVSTDTQYF. The CDR3 DNA reads as TGTGCCAGCAGCTATGGACTAGCGGGGGGAGTAAGCACAGATACGCAGTATTTT. The genes are TRBV11-2 and TRBJ2-3; 14 nucleotides match TRBD2. CDR3 length: 18 residues. Germline V gene data show CDR1 as SGHAT and CDR2 as FQNNGV. Unmatched junction bases numbered 6, after V lost 4 bases and J lost 0 bases.

V gene TRBV19 combines with J gene TRBJ1-6; D might be TRBD1 (6 bases). V was shortened by 6 bases and J by 7 bases, with 16 bases between the two germline ends. Germline CDR1 reads LNHDA; CDR2 reads SQIVND (reference sequence). This CDR3 contains 15 residues. CDR3 nucleotides: TGTGCCAGTAGCTCATCAGGGGATTTCAATTCACCCCTCCACTTT. This gives the protein CASSSSGDFNSPLHF.